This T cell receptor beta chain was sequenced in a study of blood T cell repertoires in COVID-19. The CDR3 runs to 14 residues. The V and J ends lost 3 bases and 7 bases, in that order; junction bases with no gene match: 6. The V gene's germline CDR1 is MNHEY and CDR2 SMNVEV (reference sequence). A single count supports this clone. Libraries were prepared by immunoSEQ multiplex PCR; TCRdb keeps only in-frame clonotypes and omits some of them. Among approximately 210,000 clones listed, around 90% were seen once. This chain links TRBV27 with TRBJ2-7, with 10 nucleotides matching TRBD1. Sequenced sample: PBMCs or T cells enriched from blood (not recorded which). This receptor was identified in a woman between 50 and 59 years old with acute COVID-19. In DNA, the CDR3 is TGTGCCAGCAGTTTTGACAGGGGGCGCGGTGAGCAGTACTTC. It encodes CASSFDRGRGEQYF.